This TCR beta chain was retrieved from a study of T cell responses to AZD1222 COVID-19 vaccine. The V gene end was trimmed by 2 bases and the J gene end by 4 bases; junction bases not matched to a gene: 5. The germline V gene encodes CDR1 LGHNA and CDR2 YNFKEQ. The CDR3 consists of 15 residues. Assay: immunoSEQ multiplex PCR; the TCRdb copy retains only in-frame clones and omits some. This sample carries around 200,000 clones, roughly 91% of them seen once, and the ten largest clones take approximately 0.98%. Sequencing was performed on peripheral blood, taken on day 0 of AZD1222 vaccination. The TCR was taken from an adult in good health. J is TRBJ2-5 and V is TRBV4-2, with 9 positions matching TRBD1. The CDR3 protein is CASSQPGTGRETQYF. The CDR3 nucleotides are TGTGCCAGCAGCCAACCTGGGACAGGGAGAGAGACCCAGTACTTC.